Shown below are 19 T cell receptor beta chains from a single sample sequenced in a study of T cells in Graves' hyperthyroidism and ophthalmopathy. The source material, RNA transcripts, was used to amplify TCR beta CDR3 regions. Researchers ran a first-round RT-PCR on the TCR CDR3 using the HTBI primer set. One entry per CDR3 protein, called by TCRdb with MiXCR from the multiplex PCR reads. The table includes approximately 480,000 distinct CDR3 sequences, about 20% detected once. The specimen was blood. The receptors shown here come from a man between 18 and 35 years old with Graves' hyperthyroidism.

This clonotype was recorded at least ten times. The V and J genes are TRBV6-5 and TRBJ2-7; 11 bases match TRBD2. V dropped 4 bases and J dropped 5; count of bases not matched to a gene: 4. The CDR3 contains 14 residues. CDR1 is MNHEY and CDR2 is SVGAGI in the germline V gene. In DNA, the CDR3 is TGTGCCAGCAGTTTTAGCGGGGGGGCGAACGAGCAGTACTTC. This codes for CASSFSGGANEQYF.

This clonotype has ten or more counts. The chain employs TRBV6-2 or TRBV6-3 and TRBJ1-1, with TRBD1 matching over 7 bases. V trimming: 0 bases; J trimming: 0 bases; junction bases outside the gene matches: 13. This CDR3 spans 19 amino acids. The germline CDR1 and CDR2 sequences are MNHEY and SVGEGT. The CDR3 bases are TGTGCCAGCAGTTACTCGTCCCAGAACAGGGGCAAATTGAACACTGAAGCTTTCTTT. Translating gives CASSYSSQNRGKLNTEAFF.

This clonotype was seen many times. The chain recombines TRBV5-5 with TRBJ2-7; D is possibly TRBD1 (5 bases). Germline V CDR1 and CDR2: SGHKS, YYEKEE (reference sequence). V lost 2 bases and J 5 bases, leaving 11 bases between the germline ends. The CDR3 loop spans 13 amino acids. The CDR3 reads CASSFFQGNEQYF. The DNA of the CDR3 is TGTGCCAGCAGCTTTTTCCAGGGTAACGAGCAGTACTTC.

This clonotype was seen ten or more times. The chain combines TRBV28 with TRBJ1-2; TRBD1 agrees at 11 bases. The J segment lost 2 bases and the V segment lost 4 bases, leaving 9 bases of the junction unmatched. Germline V gives CDR1 MDHEN, CDR2 SYDVKM. The CDR3 contains 17 residues. This chain's CDR3 is CASSWTGGMFPNYGYTF. In nucleotides, the CDR3 is TGTGCCAGCAGTTGGACAGGGGGCATGTTTCCCAACTATGGCTACACCTTC.

To note about this clonotype: A much larger clone differs from this one at a single base, so this may be a read error. The chain has TRBV30 and TRBJ2-7; no clear D gene. The CDR3 runs to 11 residues. The germline V gene encodes CDR1 GTSNPN and CDR2 SVGIG (reference sequence). CDR3 nucleotides: TGTGCCCGGAGTTCCCTCTACGAGCAGTACTTC. This gives the protein CARSSLYEQYF.

The table lists this clonotype with many counts. The chain uses TRBV6-2 or TRBV6-3 and TRBJ2-2; D is perhaps TRBD1 (6 bases). Germline values: CDR1 MNHEY, CDR2 SVGEGT. The CDR3 sequence is 14 residues long. V was cut by 6 bases and J by 4 bases, with 12 bases left in between. CDR3 residues: CASSTGQSTGELFF. CDR3 DNA sequence: TGTGCCAGCAGCACAGGGCAAAGCACCGGGGAGCTGTTTTTT.

There are many counts of this clonotype. The gene calls are TRBV2 and TRBJ1-5; D may be TRBD1 (5 bases). Trimming shortened V by 11 bases and J by 2 bases, and 16 bases separated the two germline ends. The germline V gene encodes CDR1 SNHLY and CDR2 FYNNEI. This CDR3 has 14 amino acids. The CDR3 sequence: CASAGEGGNQPQHF. CDR3 nucleotides: TGTGCCTCGGCGGGGGAAGGAGGCAATCAGCCCCAGCATTTT.

The chain carries TRBV12-3 or TRBV12-4 and TRBJ2-5; TRBD2 is a possible D gene (6 bases). CDR3 size: 16 residues. V lost 5 bases, J lost 4 bases, and 20 bases lay in between. The CDR3 region is CASSPPTRRGRETQYF. CDR3 nucleotide sequence: TGTGCCAGCAGTCCCCCGACTAGAAGAGGGCGAGAGACCCAGTACTTC.

The table lists this clonotype with a few counts. The CDR3 DNA sequence: TGTGCCAGCAGTGGGGACTCTGGAAACACCATATATTTT. Translating it yields CASSGDSGNTIYF. This sequence joins TRBV2 and TRBJ1-3; D remains unclear. The CDR3 has 13 residues. Germline loops: CDR1 SNHLY, CDR2 FYNNEI. V dropped 4 bases and J dropped 0 bases, with 4 bases sitting between them.

This clonotype was counted once. V gene TRBV24-1 combines with J gene TRBJ2-7; D is perhaps TRBD1 or TRBD2 (5 bases each). Trimming removed 7 bases at V and 9 bases at J, with 24 bases between. The CDR3 spans 15 residues. Germline values: CDR1 KGHDR, CDR2 SFDVKD. CDR3 coding DNA: TGTGCCACCAGCCCCGGAGGCGCAGGGAGATTCGGGCAGTACTTC. This sequence encodes CATSPGGAGRFGQYF.

The chain couples TRBV5-1 to TRBJ2-2; D ambiguous. The CDR3 has 14 amino acids. Germline V gives CDR1 SGHRS, CDR2 YFSETQ. The V and J ends lost 4 bases and 6 bases respectively, with 13 bases between them. CDR3 sequence: CASSQDGPPGELFF. The CDR3 nucleotides are TGCGCCAGCAGCCAGGATGGGCCGCCCGGGGAGCTGTTTTTT.

This clonotype was detected ten times or more. This chain uses TRBV12-3 or TRBV12-4 with TRBJ2-5; 7 bases align to TRBD1. Germline trimming cut 5 bases from V and 6 bases from J; bases unmatched to any gene: 12. This CDR3 has 15 residues. CDR3 region: CASSLSGQALKTQYF. The CDR3 DNA sequence: TGTGCCAGCAGTCTATCCGGACAGGCCTTGAAGACCCAGTACTTC.

J is TRBJ2-7 and V is TRBV12-3 or TRBV12-4, with D possibly matching TRBD1 (6 bases). The CDR3 runs 14 residues. Deletions cut 3 bases from V and 6 bases from J, with 15 bases between. The CDR3 is CASSLIGTGIEQYF. The CDR3 DNA follows: TGTGCCAGCAGTTTGATTGGCACAGGGATCGAGCAGTACTTC.

Worth noting for this clonotype: The junction and the germline gene differ at one end; a read error may be behind it. V is TRBV7-8 and J is TRBJ2-5; D possibly corresponds to TRBD2 (6 bases). The CDR3 length is 15 residues. Germline loops: CDR1 SGHVS, CDR2 FQNEAQ. CDR3 region: CVSSFSGSGQETQYF. The DNA for the CDR3 is TGTGTCAGCAGCTTTTCCGGGAGTGGACAAGAGACCCAGTACTTC.

The rearrangement joins TRBV12-3 or TRBV12-4 to TRBJ1-5; a weak D match, TRBD1 (5 bases). V lost 0 bases and J 5 bases, leaving 11 bases between the germline ends. The CDR3 extends over 15 amino acids. The CDR3 sequence: CASSLAVTVDQPQHF. DNA for the CDR3: TGTGCCAGCAGTTTAGCGGTGACAGTAGATCAGCCCCAGCATTTT.

This clonotype was recorded at least ten times. The chain carries TRBV12-3 or TRBV12-4 and TRBJ2-7; no firm D call. The CDR3 is made up of 11 amino acids. V was shortened by 3 bases and J by 6 bases, with 6 bases between the two germline ends. CDR3: CASSFLGEQYF. The CDR3 nucleotides are TGTGCCAGCAGTTTTCTAGGCGAGCAGTACTTC.

In its sample, this clonotype was seen a few times. The chain has TRBV6-1 and TRBJ1-2; D gene uncertain. V lost 0 bases to trimming and J lost 6 bases, with 11 bases between them. The CDR3 extends over 14 amino acids. Germline V gives CDR1 MNHNS, CDR2 SASEGT. The DNA for the CDR3 is TGTGCCAGCAGTGAAGCGCAGGCTTTGGATGGCTACACCTTC. It specifies CASSEAQALDGYTF.

In this sample, this clonotype turned up many times. The rearrangement uses TRBV12-5 and TRBJ1-1; D might be TRBD1 (6 bases). The CDR3 is 14 amino acids. Trimming removed 3 bases from V and 6 bases from J, with 14 bases in between. Germline CDR1 is LGHNT and CDR2 is FRNRAP. CDR3 DNA: TGTGCTAGTGGTTTTGCCCGGTCAGGGGCTGAAGCTTTCTTT. It translates to CASGFARSGAEAFF.

The V gene is TRBV4-1, the J gene TRBJ1-2; D might be TRBD1 (6 bases). The CDR3 covers 13 residues. Looked up from germline, CDR1 is MGHRA and CDR2 is YSYEKL. Trimming shortened V by 1 base and J by 8 bases, and 11 bases separated the two germline ends. The CDR3 reads CASSQVGAWGYTF. The CDR3 DNA sequence: TGCGCCAGCAGCCAAGTGGGGGCATGGGGCTACACCTTC.